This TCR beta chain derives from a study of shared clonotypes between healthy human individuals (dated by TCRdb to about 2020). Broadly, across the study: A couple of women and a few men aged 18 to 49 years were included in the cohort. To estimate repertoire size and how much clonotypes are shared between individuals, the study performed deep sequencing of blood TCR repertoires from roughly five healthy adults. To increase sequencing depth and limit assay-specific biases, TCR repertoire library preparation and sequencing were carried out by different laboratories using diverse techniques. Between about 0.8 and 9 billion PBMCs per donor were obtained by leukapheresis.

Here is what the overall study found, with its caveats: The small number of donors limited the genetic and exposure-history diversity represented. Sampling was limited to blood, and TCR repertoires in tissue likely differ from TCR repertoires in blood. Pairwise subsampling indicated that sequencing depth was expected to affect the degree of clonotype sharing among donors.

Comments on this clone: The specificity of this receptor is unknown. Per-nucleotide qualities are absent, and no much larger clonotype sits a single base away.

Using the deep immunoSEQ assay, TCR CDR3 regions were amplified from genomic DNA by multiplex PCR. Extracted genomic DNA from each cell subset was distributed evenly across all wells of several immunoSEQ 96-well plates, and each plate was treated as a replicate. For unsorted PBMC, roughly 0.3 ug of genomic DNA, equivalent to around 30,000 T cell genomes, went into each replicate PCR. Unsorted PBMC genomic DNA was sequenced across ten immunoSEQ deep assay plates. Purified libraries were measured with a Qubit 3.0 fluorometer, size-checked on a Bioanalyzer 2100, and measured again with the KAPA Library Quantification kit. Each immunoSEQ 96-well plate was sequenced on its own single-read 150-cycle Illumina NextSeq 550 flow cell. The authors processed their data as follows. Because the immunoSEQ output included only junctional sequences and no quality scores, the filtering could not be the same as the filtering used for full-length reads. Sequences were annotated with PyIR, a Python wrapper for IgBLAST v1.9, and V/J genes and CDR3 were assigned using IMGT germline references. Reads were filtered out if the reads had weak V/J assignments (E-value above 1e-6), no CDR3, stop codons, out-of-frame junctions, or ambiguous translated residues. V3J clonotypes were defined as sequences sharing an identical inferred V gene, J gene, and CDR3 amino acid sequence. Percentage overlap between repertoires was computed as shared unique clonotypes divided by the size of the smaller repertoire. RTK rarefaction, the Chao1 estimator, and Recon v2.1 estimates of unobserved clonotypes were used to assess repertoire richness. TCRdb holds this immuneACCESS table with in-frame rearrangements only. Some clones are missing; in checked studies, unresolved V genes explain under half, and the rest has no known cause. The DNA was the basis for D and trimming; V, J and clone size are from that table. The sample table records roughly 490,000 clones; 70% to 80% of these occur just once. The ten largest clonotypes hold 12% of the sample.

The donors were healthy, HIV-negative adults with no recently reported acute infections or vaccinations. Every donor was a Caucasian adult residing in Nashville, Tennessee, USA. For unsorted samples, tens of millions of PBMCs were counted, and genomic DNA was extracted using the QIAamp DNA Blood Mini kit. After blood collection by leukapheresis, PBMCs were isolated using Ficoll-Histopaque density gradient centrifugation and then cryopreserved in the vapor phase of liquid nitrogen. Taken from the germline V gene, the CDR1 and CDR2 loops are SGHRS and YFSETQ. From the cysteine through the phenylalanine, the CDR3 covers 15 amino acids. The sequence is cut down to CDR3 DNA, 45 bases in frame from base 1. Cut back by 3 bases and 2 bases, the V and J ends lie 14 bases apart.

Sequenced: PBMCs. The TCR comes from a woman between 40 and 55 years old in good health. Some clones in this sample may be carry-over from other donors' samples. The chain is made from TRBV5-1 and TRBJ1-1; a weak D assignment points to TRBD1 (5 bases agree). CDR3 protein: CASSWGEERNTEAFF. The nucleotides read TGCGCCAGCAGCTGGGGGGAAGAGCGAAACACTGAAGCTTTCTTT. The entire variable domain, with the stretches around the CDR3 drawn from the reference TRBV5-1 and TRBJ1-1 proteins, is KAGVTQTPRYLIKTRGQQVTLSCSPISGHRSVSWYQQTPGQGLQFLFEYFSETQRNKGNFPGRFSGRQFSNSRSEMNVSTLELGDSALYLCASSWGEERNTEAFFGQGTRLTVV.